This entry lists 14 T cell receptor beta chains sequenced from one sample in a study of blood T cell repertoires in COVID-19. Produced via immunoSEQ multiplex PCR; TCRdb's table is partial and in-frame only. Here the sample spans 200,000 to 250,000 clones, 88% being singletons. The sample consisted of PBMCs or T cells enriched from blood (not recorded which). The receptors shown here come from a young woman who had recovered from COVID-19.

This chain links TRBV7-9 with TRBJ2-1; TRBD1 matches at 9 bases. This CDR3 region has 15 residues. The germline V gene has CDR1 SEHNR and CDR2 FQNEAQ (reference sequence). The ends lost 3 bases at V and 8 bases at J; junction bases unmatched: 8. CDR3 amino acids: CASSFWGQGHDEQFF. The CDR3 region has the DNA TGTGCCAGCAGCTTCTGGGGACAGGGTCACGATGAGCAGTTCTTC.

This chain uses TRBV19 with TRBJ1-4, with D perhaps matching TRBD1 (5 bases). This CDR3 contains 14 residues. V dropped 7 bases and J dropped 10 bases, with 19 bases sitting between them. Germline V gives CDR1 LNHDA, CDR2 SQIVND (reference sequence). The CDR3 coding sequence is TGTGCCAGTATGCCTACAGGTGGTTATGGAAAACTGTTTTTT. Its translation: CASMPTGGYGKLFF.

The rearrangement joins TRBV28 to TRBJ1-5, with D possibly being TRBD1 (5 bases). Trimming left V 2 bases short and J 6 bases short, with 11 bases between. Germline V gene data show CDR1 as MDHEN and CDR2 as SYDVKM. This CDR3 has 14 amino acids. This chain's CDR3 is CASSLGGDTQPQHF. The CDR3 nucleotides are TGTGCCAGCAGTTTAGGGGGGGATACTCAGCCCCAGCATTTT.

V and J are TRBV7-3 and TRBJ2-5, with 12 positions matching TRBD1. Trimming at V came to 0 bases and at J to 5 bases, leaving 7 bases not matched to a gene. The CDR3 covers 17 residues. Germline V gene data show CDR1 as SGHTA and CDR2 as FQGTGA. The CDR3 is CASSLTGTGGAGETQYF. CDR3 sequence (DNA): TGTGCCAGCAGCTTAACCGGGACAGGGGGCGCGGGGGAGACCCAGTACTTC.

The V gene is TRBV7-2, the J gene TRBJ2-7, with 8 bases lining up with TRBD1. The CDR3 has 15 residues. V dropped 2 bases and J dropped 3; count of bases not matched to a gene: 6. CDR1 and CDR2 (germline): SGHTA, FQGNSA. CDR3 DNA: TGTGCCAGCAGCTTAATCGCAGGACAGGGCTACGAGCAGTACTTC. This codes for CASSLIAGQGYEQYF.

This clone came up once. The genes are TRBV10-3 and TRBJ2-1, with 8 bases aligning to TRBD2. V lost 0 bases, J lost 5 bases, and 6 bases stayed unmatched. The CDR3 is made up of 16 amino acids. Germline V gene sequence: CDR1 ENHRY, CDR2 SYGVKD. The CDR3 protein is CAISESVSGINNEQFF. CDR3 coding DNA: TGTGCCATCAGTGAGTCGGTTAGCGGGATTAACAATGAGCAGTTCTTC.

This clone occurred once. The chain carries TRBV5-6 and TRBJ1-1; 9 nucleotides line up with TRBD1. After removal of 4 bases from V and 11 bases from J, the junction contained 6 bases not matched to a gene. The CDR3 sequence is 12 residues long. Germline values: CDR1 SGHDT, CDR2 YYEEEE. CDR3 residues: CASSLGTGFAFF. The CDR3 coding sequence is TGTGCCAGCAGCCTGGGGACAGGGTTCGCTTTCTTT.

The genes are TRBV7-3 and TRBJ2-2; D perhaps matches TRBD2 (6 bases). The V end was cut by 4 bases, the J end by 5 bases, with 14 bases between. CDR1 and CDR2 (germline): SGHTA, FQGTGA. CDR3 length: 15 residues. CDR3 DNA: TGTGCCAGCAGCTCGGACCCAGGGAGGACCGGGGAGCTGTTTTTT. Protein product: CASSSDPGRTGELFF. Combining the CDR3 with reference TRBV7-3 and TRBJ2-2 gives the whole variable domain GAGVSQTPSNKVTEKGKYVELRCDPISGHTALYWYRQSLGQGPEFLIYFQGTGAADDSGLPNDRFFAVRPEGSVSTLKIQRTERGDSAVYLCASSSDPGRTGELFFGEGSRLTVL.

The rearrangement links TRBV11-2 to TRBJ1-3; D possibly corresponds to TRBD1 (5 bases). Trimming shortened V by 1 base and J by 4 bases, and 11 bases separated the two germline ends. This CDR3 is 15 amino acids long. The germline V gene has CDR1 SGHAT and CDR2 FQNNGV. For the CDR3, the DNA is TGTGCCAGCAGCTTAGTCAGGGACTCGGGAAACACCATATATTTT. Protein sequence: CASSLVRDSGNTIYF.

This chain joins TRBV7-3 and TRBJ1-2; 8 positions match TRBD1. Germline V gives CDR1 SGHTA, CDR2 FQGTGA. CDR3 size: 15 residues. With V trimmed by 5 bases and J by 4 bases, 9 bases remained unmatched. In DNA form, the CDR3 reads TGTGCCAGCAGCGACGGGGACAGGAGAGGCTATGGCTACACCTTC. This sequence encodes CASSDGDRRGYGYTF.

The CDR3 protein is CASRPQGALVGYTF. The CDR3 DNA is TGTGCCAGCAGACCTCAGGGGGCGCTTGTAGGCTACACCTTC. The J gene is TRBJ1-2, the V gene TRBV27, with 8 bases identical to TRBD1. This CDR3 contains 14 residues. CDR1 is MNHEY, CDR2 SMNVEV, per germline (reference sequence). V shed 6 bases, J shed 8 bases, and the junction held 11 bases outside the gene matches.

This clone has only one observation. This chain joins TRBV3-1 (or the pseudogene TRBV3-2) and TRBJ2-7; 8 nucleotides align to TRBD1. Germline CDR1 reads LGHDT; CDR2 reads YNNKEL (reference sequence). The V and J ends lost 5 bases and 3 bases, in that order; junction bases with no gene match: 6. The CDR3 loop spans 14 amino acids. The CDR3 loop reads CASSTRDRHYEQYF. The DNA of the CDR3 is TGTGCCAGCAGCACCCGGGACAGGCACTACGAGCAGTACTTC.

On this clone: One end of the junction does not line up with germline, which may come from a read error. The genes are TRBV7-7 and TRBJ2-7, with TRBD2 matching over 8 bases. Germline assignment: CDR1 SSHAT and CDR2 FNYEAQ (reference sequence). The CDR3 has 14 residues. The CDR3: CASSQGLDPREQYF. CDR3 bases: TGTGCTAGCAGCCAGGGACTAGACCCGCGGGAGCAGTACTTC.

The V and J genes are TRBV6-4 and TRBJ2-3, with TRBD2 matching 7 bases. Trimming cost V 3 bases and J 2 bases; bases outside gene matches: 8. Germline CDR1 is MRHNA and CDR2 is SNTAGT. CDR3 length: 16 residues. The CDR3 region is CASSEEGGGFTDTQYF. The CDR3 nucleotides read TGTGCCAGCAGTGAGGAGGGCGGGGGATTCACAGATACGCAGTATTTT.